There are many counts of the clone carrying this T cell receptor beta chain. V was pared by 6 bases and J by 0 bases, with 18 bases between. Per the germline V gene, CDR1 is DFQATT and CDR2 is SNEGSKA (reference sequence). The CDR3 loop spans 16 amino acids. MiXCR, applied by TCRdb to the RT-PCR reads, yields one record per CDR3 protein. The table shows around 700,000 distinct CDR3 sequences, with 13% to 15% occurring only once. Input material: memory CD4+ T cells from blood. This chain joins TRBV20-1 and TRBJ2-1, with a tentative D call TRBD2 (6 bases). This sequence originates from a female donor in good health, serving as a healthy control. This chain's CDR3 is CSARQAGPDSYNEQFF. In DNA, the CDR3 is TGCAGTGCCCGGCAGGCGGGGCCAGACTCCTACAATGAGCAGTTCTTC.